Listed here are 21 T cell receptor beta chains from one sample, sequenced in a study of T cells in narcolepsy. Sequenced by immunoSEQ multiplex PCR; TCRdb stores in-frame clones only, minus some. This sample has roughly 25,000 clones; about 82% occur once, and the top ten carry roughly a tenth. Input material: memory (CD45RA-) CD4+ T cells from blood. Receptors were obtained from a human donor in good health.

The chain combines TRBV4-2 with TRBJ1-2, with D maybe TRBD1 (6 bases). V was shortened by 0 bases and J by 4 bases, with 15 bases between the two germline ends. Germline CDR1 reads LGHNA; CDR2 reads YNFKEQ. There are 16 residues in the CDR3. The CDR3 region is CASSQDFQGRTYGYTF. The CDR3 nucleotides are TGTGCCAGCAGCCAAGATTTCCAGGGGCGTACCTATGGCTACACCTTC.

This chain joins TRBV29-1 and TRBJ1-2; 8 bases align to TRBD1. The CDR3 loop spans 12 amino acids. V gave up 7 bases and J gave up 5 bases; unmatched junction bases: 6. The germline V gene has CDR1 SQVTM and CDR2 ANQGSEA. CDR3 nucleotide sequence: TGCAGCGCCAAAGGGACAGGTTATGGCTACACCTTC. Protein: CSAKGTGYGYTF.

Here the CDR3 DNA reads TGTGCCAGCAGTCGGGGTGTCCTTGGGGAGACCCAGTACTTC. It specifies CASSRGVLGETQYF. V is TRBV2 and J is TRBJ2-5, with D possibly TRBD2 on 5 matching bases. This CDR3 has 14 residues. Germline assignment: CDR1 SNHLY and CDR2 FYNNEI. The V end was cut by 5 bases, the J end by 5 bases, with 15 bases between.

This clone was seen only once. The V call is TRBV5-1, the J call TRBJ2-1, with D maybe TRBD2 (6 bases). Germline values: CDR1 SGHRS, CDR2 YFSETQ. The CDR3 spans 16 residues. V lost 0 bases and J 3 bases, leaving 13 bases between the germline ends. The CDR3 sequence: CASSLALANIYNEQFF. The CDR3 DNA follows: TGCGCCAGCAGCTTGGCCCTAGCGAACATCTACAATGAGCAGTTCTTC.

This clone was counted between two and nine times. The J gene is TRBJ1-1, the V gene TRBV9; possibly TRBD1 for D (5 bases). The germline V gene has CDR1 SGDLS and CDR2 YYNGEE. V shed 6 bases and J shed 1 base, with 10 bases lying between them. This CDR3 region has 13 residues. The CDR3 DNA sequence: TGTGCCAGCACCCGGGGGGAGAACACTGAAGCTTTCTTT. It is translated as CASTRGENTEAFF.

This chain links TRBV6-5 with TRBJ2-5; perhaps TRBD2 as D (6 bases). The germline V and J ends were trimmed by 0 bases and 1 base, with 12 bases remaining between them. Germline assignment: CDR1 MNHEY and CDR2 SVGAGI. The CDR3 is 16 amino acids. The CDR3 is CASSYSTSVGQETQYF. For the CDR3, the DNA is TGTGCCAGCAGTTACTCGACTAGTGTAGGCCAAGAGACCCAGTACTTC.

The chain uses TRBV13 and TRBJ2-2; 8 positions match TRBD1. The junction had 8 bases not matched to a gene; V was cut back by 8 bases and J by 6 bases. The CDR3 totals 14 residues. Per germline, CDR1 PRHDT and CDR2 FYEKMQ (reference sequence). The CDR3 sequence is CASQRQGQSGELFF. In DNA, the CDR3 is TGTGCCAGCCAACGACAGGGGCAATCCGGGGAGCTGTTTTTT. Complete variable domain (other parts from reference TRBV13 and TRBJ2-2): AAGVIQSPRHLIKEKRETATLKCYPIPRHDTVYWYQQGPGQDPQFLISFYEKMQSDKGSIPDRFSAQQFSDYHSELNMSSLELGDSALYFCASQRQGQSGELFFGEGSRLTVL.

This clone was seen more than once but under ten times. The chain couples TRBV28 to TRBJ2-7, with 12 bases lining up with TRBD1. The CDR3 contains 17 residues. CDR1 and CDR2 (germline): MDHEN, SYDVKM. V trimming: 5 bases; J trimming: 2 bases; junction bases outside the gene matches: 10. CDR3 bases: TGTGCCAGCAGTAAGGGGACAGGGGGCGCGCAGACCTACGAGCAGTACTTC. It codes for CASSKGTGGAQTYEQYF.

Concerning this clone itself: Germline is not matched at one junction end, which may reflect a read error. The chain carries TRBV7-7 and TRBJ2-1; D is uncertain. CDR3 length equals 13 residues. Looked up from germline, CDR1 is SSHAT and CDR2 is FNYEAQ (reference sequence). The CDR3 spells CASSLGPRSEQFF. The CDR3 nucleotides read TGTGCTAGCAGCCTCGGACCCCGGAGTGAGCAGTTCTTC.

This chain links TRBV7-9 with TRBJ2-7; the D gene is possibly TRBD1 (6 bases). The CDR3 sequence is 15 residues long. The germline V gene encodes CDR1 SEHNR and CDR2 FQNEAQ (reference sequence). Trimming left V 5 bases short and J 3 bases short, with 17 bases between. The CDR3 DNA is TGTGCCAGCAGCATATCTCAGGGGTTCGTCTACGAGCAGTACTTC. Translating gives CASSISQGFVYEQYF.

With regard to this clone: This same CDR3 is encoded by further DNA sequences in the sample. The genes are TRBV6-1 and TRBJ1-1; D might be TRBD1 (5 bases). Germline V gives CDR1 MNHNS, CDR2 SASEGT. Trimming removed 2 bases from V and 5 bases from J, with 9 bases in between. CDR3 length equals 13 residues. The CDR3 protein is CASSERGPTEAFF. CDR3 nucleotides: TGTGCCAGCAGTGAAAGGGGACCGACTGAAGCTTTCTTT.

The V and J genes are TRBV10-1 and TRBJ2-2, with TRBD2 as a possible D gene (6 bases). V was clipped by 3 bases and J by 5 bases, with 19 bases between them. The CDR3 is 17 amino acids. Per the germline V gene, CDR1 is WNHNN and CDR2 is SYGVQD (reference sequence). The CDR3 DNA reads as TGCGCCAGCAGTGATGGCTATCCCATGGAGGGGACCGGGGAGCTGTTTTTT. Its translation: CASSDGYPMEGTGELFF.

The V and J genes are TRBV4-3 and TRBJ1-6; tentatively, D is TRBD1 (5 bases). CDR1 is LGHNA and CDR2 is YSLEER in the germline V gene. Deletions cut 1 base from V and 7 bases from J, with 11 bases between. This CDR3 is built from 15 residues. CDR3: CASSQGRGINSPLHF. The CDR3 nucleotides are TGCGCCAGCAGCCAAGGTCGGGGCATAAATTCACCCCTCCACTTT.

V gene TRBV15 combines with J gene TRBJ2-1; 9 bases agree with TRBD1. The CDR3 is 16 residues long. V lost 3 bases and J lost 6; bases outside the gene matches: 9. The germline V gene has CDR1 LNHNV and CDR2 YYDKDF (reference sequence). This CDR3 is CATSRGGTGGFNEQFF. The DNA for the CDR3 is TGTGCCACCAGCAGGGGGGGCACAGGGGGCTTCAATGAGCAGTTCTTC. The variable domain in full, with the rest retrieved from reference TRBV15 and TRBJ2-1, is DAMVIQNPRYQVTQFGKPVTLSCSQTLNHNVMYWYQQKSSQAPKLLFHYYDKDFNNEADTPDNFQSRRPNTSFCFLDIRSPGLGDTAMYLCATSRGGTGGFNEQFFGPGTRLTVL.

This chain joins TRBV5-5 and TRBJ1-3, with unresolved D. Trimming took 0 bases from V and 4 from J, leaving 2 bases between them. Germline CDR1 and CDR2: SGHKS and YYEKEE (reference sequence). The CDR3 is made up of 12 amino acids. The CDR3 here is CASSLEGNTIYF. The DNA of the CDR3 is TGTGCCAGCAGCTTGGAAGGAAACACCATATATTTT.

V and J are TRBV19 and TRBJ1-3; no definite D call. Trimming removed 1 base from V and 2 bases from J, with 15 bases in between. CDR3 size: 17 residues. Germline lookup yields CDR1 LNHDA and CDR2 SQIVND (reference sequence). CDR3 DNA sequence: TGTGCCAGTAGTATAGGCGAGGAATTGGGTCCTGGAAACACCATATATTTT. Translating gives CASSIGEELGPGNTIYF. Looking up the rest from reference TRBV19 and TRBJ1-3 gives the full variable domain: DGGITQSPKYLFRKEGQNVTLSCEQNLNHDAMYWYRQDPGQGLRLIYYSQIVNDFQKGDIAEGYSVSREKKESFPLTVTSAQKNPTAFYLCASSIGEELGPGNTIYFGEGSWLTVV.

This clone was counted between two and nine times. V usage is TRBV19 and J usage is TRBJ1-1, with D tentatively TRBD1 (5 bases). From germline, CDR1 is LNHDA and CDR2 SQIVND (reference sequence). The CDR3 sequence is 14 residues long. Trimming pared 10 bases from V and 4 bases from J, leaving 19 bases between. CDR3 sequence (DNA): TGTGCCACTATGGGGGGGGTCCCGGCCACTGAAGCTTTCTTT. Protein: CATMGGVPATEAFF.

The J gene is TRBJ2-1, the V gene TRBV5-4; 8 bases agree with TRBD2. CDR1 is SGHNT, CDR2 YYREEE, per germline (reference sequence). Trimming at V came to 0 bases and at J to 8 bases, leaving 16 bases not matched to a gene. The CDR3 extends over 18 amino acids. CDR3 DNA: TGTGCCAGCAGCTTGGAAGTTAGCGGGGCCGGGGGTACGGATGAGCAGTTCTTC. This encodes CASSLEVSGAGGTDEQFF.

The gene calls are TRBV30 and TRBJ2-1, with 7 bases that match TRBD2. Germline CDR1 and CDR2: GTSNPN and SVGIG (reference sequence). V was pared by 4 bases and J by 1 base, with 10 bases of the junction left unmatched. The CDR3 consists of 16 residues. The CDR3 DNA follows: TGTGCCTGGATCCCGGGGGGAGCGGGATCCTACAATGAGCAGTTCTTC. It specifies CAWIPGGAGSYNEQFF.

This chain links TRBV14 with TRBJ2-3, with D possibly matching TRBD2 (6 bases). The V end was cut by 0 bases, the J end by 7 bases, with 14 bases between. The germline CDR1 and CDR2 sequences are SGHDN and FVKESK. The CDR3 has 15 amino acids. The CDR3 spells CASSQDRGRSHTQYF. Written as DNA, the CDR3 is TGTGCCAGCAGCCAAGATCGGGGGAGGAGCCATACGCAGTATTTT.

The rearrangement uses TRBV28 and TRBJ1-6; D remains ambiguous. V was shortened by 4 bases and J by 0 bases, with 13 bases between the two germline ends. The CDR3 sequence is 17 residues long. The germline gives CDR1 MDHEN, CDR2 SYDVKM. The CDR3 DNA reads TGTGCCAGCAGTTCTGACGGCTCCCACTCCTATAATTCACCCCTCCACTTT. Translated: CASSSDGSHSYNSPLHF.